This T cell receptor beta chain was captured by sequencing in a study of cytomegalovirus exposure and HLA in healthy donors. In the study overall: In an early release, HLA-typed donors contributed tens of millions of unique TCR sequences. Study-wide results and limits: Some V segments could not be told apart, so they were left out, TRBV6-2 and TRBV6-3 among them.

Researchers ran the PCR with 60 Vbeta and 13 Jbeta primers. The assay was immunoSEQ multiplex PCR, and TCRdb's table has in-frame clones only and misses some. The sample lists some 98,000 clones, 80% to 85% occurring once. Losses at the gene ends were 0 bases for V and 2 bases for J; bases not matched to a gene: 8. Germline V gives CDR1 LGHNA, CDR2 YNFKEQ. The CDR3 length is 17 residues. This clone came up a few times. Its antigen remains unidentified. This receptor was identified in a man aged 40-49 years in good health and CMV-seronegative. Input material: PBMCs. The V and J genes are TRBV4-2 and TRBJ2-7, with 9 bases matching TRBD1. This CDR3 reads CASSQDPGTGIPYEQYF. CDR3 in DNA: TGTGCCAGCAGCCAAGACCCCGGGACAGGGATCCCCTACGAGCAGTACTTC.